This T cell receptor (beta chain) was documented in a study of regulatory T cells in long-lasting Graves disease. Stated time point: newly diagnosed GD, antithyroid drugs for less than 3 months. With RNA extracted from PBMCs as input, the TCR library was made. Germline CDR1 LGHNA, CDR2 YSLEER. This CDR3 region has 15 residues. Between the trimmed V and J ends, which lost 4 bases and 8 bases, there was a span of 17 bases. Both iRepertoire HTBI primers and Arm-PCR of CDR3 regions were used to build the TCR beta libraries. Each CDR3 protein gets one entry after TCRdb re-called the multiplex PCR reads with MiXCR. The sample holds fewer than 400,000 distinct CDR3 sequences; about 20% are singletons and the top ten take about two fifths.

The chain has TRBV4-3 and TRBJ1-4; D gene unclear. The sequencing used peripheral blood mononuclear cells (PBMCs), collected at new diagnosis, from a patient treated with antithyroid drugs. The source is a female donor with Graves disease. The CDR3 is CASSLRSGPREKLFF. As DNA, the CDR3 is TGCGCCAGCAGCCTTCGGTCCGGACCTAGGGAAAAACTGTTTTTT.